This T cell receptor (beta chain) comes out of a study of early T cells in non-severe SARS-CoV-2 infection. In TCRdb, the 5' RACE reads were re-called with MiXCR into one record per CDR3 protein. The sample lists fewer than 85,000 distinct CDR3 sequences, less than 15% occurring once. The germline V gene has CDR1 MNHEY and CDR2 SMNVEV (reference sequence). Trimming removed 2 bases at V and 7 bases at J, with 21 bases between. The CDR3 sequence is 16 residues long. This TCR came from an adult who was a healthcare worker with PCR-confirmed SARS-CoV-2 infection or an uninfected control (not recorded which). This chain uses TRBV27 with TRBJ2-7, with D tentatively TRBD2 (7 bases). Sequencing was carried out using whole blood. CDR3 loop: CASSLAAGALPGEQYF. DNA for the CDR3: TGTGCCAGCAGTTTAGCGGCGGGGGCCCTACCAGGGGAGCAGTACTTC.